The 5 T cell receptor beta chains below come from one sample, sequenced in a study of cytotoxic CD8 clonotypes in ibrutinib-treated CLL listed by TCRdb under 2021. The label giving this sample's time point can be read as: roughly 2 years on ibrutinib. To prepare the library, the immunoSEQ multiplex PCR assay was applied. TCRdb carries this immuneACCESS record with in-frame sequences only. Its versions omit some clonotypes, under half of them owing to an unresolved V gene in the studies checked, with the rest unexplained. This sample has about 160,000 clones in its table, and about 80% of those were observed once. The top ten clones comprise about 4.5% of the sample. The sequencing here drew on PBMCs, taken after 24 months of ibrutinib treatment. The receptors were gathered from a human donor with chronic lymphocytic leukemia.

This chain uses TRBV2 with TRBJ1-4; no definite D call. The V gene's germline CDR1 is SNHLY and CDR2 FYNNEI. With 8 bases removed from V and 8 bases from J, the gap between germline ends came to 18 bases. This CDR3 region has 14 residues. CDR3 sequence (DNA): TGTGCCAGCCTCCGGGGAGCAGGCGGGGAAAAACTGTTTTTT. It specifies CASLRGAGGEKLFF.

The chain carries TRBV9 and TRBJ1-1; D is unresolved. The ends were cut back, 2 bases at V and 0 bases at J, with 8 bases in the middle. The CDR3 sequence is 14 residues long. The germline V gene encodes CDR1 SGDLS and CDR2 YYNGEE. The CDR3 nucleotides read TGTGCCAGCAGCGTTATGGGAATGAACACTGAAGCTTTCTTT. Protein product: CASSVMGMNTEAFF.

The chain links TRBV28 to TRBJ2-1, with TRBD2 matching over 13 bases. Germline values: CDR1 MDHEN, CDR2 SYDVKM. The V segment lost 10 bases and the J segment 8 bases; nucleotides outside the gene matches: 8. The CDR3 runs 14 residues. CDR3 in amino acids: CATVPGLAGHEQFF. In DNA form, the CDR3 reads TGTGCCACCGTACCGGGACTAGCGGGACATGAGCAGTTCTTC.

The rearrangement joins TRBV7-3 to TRBJ2-2; D ambiguous. This CDR3 has 12 residues. Trimming removed 5 bases at V and 3 bases at J, with 4 bases between. The germline V gene has CDR1 SGHTA and CDR2 FQGTGA. The chain's CDR3 is CASSLHTGELFF. CDR3 coding DNA: TGTGCCAGCAGCCTCCACACCGGGGAGCTGTTTTTT.

This chain joins TRBV5-6 and TRBJ1-1; a weak D match, TRBD1 (6 bases). The CDR3 has 16 amino acids. Germline CDR1 and CDR2: SGHDT and YYEEEE. Trimming cost V 2 bases and J 0 bases, with 14 bases left between them. CDR3 in amino acids: CASSLQIQGLNTEAFF. CDR3 coding DNA: TGTGCCAGCAGCTTACAAATACAGGGTTTGAACACTGAAGCTTTCTTT.